Shown below are 7 T cell receptor beta chains from a single sample sequenced in a study of cytomegalovirus exposure and HLA in healthy donors. PCR used 60 Vbeta primers and 13 Jbeta primers. Repertoires were generated with immunoSEQ multiplex PCR, while TCRdb's copy carries only in-frame clones and drops some. The repertoire includes approximately 90,000 clones, around 77% of them detected once, and 3.7% sits in the top ten. Sequencing was carried out using PBMCs. These receptors were taken from a man aged 25 to 45 in good health and CMV-seronegative.

V gene TRBV9 combines with J gene TRBJ2-1; TRBD2 agrees at 9 bases. The CDR3 extends over 15 amino acids. CDR1 is SGDLS, CDR2 YYNGEE, per germline. Unmatched junction bases numbered 8, after V lost 4 bases and J lost 6 bases. The CDR3 nucleotides are TGTGCCAGCAGCCCGGGACTAGCAATCCGCAATGAGCAGTTCTTC. Translated: CASSPGLAIRNEQFF.

This clone appeared once. This chain links TRBV9 with TRBJ2-7; D may be TRBD2 (7 bases). The CDR3 covers 16 residues. Trimming removed 4 bases from V and 7 bases from J, with 24 bases in between. In germline, CDR1 is SGDLS, CDR2 YYNGEE. The CDR3 loop is CASSPREGGAGGEQYF. CDR3 sequence (DNA): TGTGCCAGCAGCCCGAGGGAGGGGGGGGCTGGAGGAGAGCAGTACTTC.

This clone was observed a handful of times. J is TRBJ1-3 and V is TRBV9; D unclear. This CDR3 region has 19 residues. The germline gives CDR1 SGDLS, CDR2 YYNGEE. Deletions cut 0 bases from V and 0 bases from J, with 19 bases between. CDR3 DNA sequence: TGTGCCAGCAGCGTAGGGTTTGGTCAGAACCCAAACTCTGGAAACACCATATATTTT. Encoded protein: CASSVGFGQNPNSGNTIYF.

V usage is TRBV27 and J usage is TRBJ2-1; D might be TRBD1 (6 bases). The V gene lost 1 base and the J gene lost 5 bases, with 18 bases spanning the gap. The CDR3 spans 17 residues. Germline CDR1 reads MNHEY; CDR2 reads SMNVEV (reference sequence). The CDR3 is CASSLWSRRQEDNEQFF. CDR3 nucleotides: TGTGCCAGCAGTTTATGGAGCCGGAGACAGGAAGACAATGAGCAGTTCTTC.

The chain is built from TRBV2 and TRBJ1-2; 8 bases align to TRBD1. Per the germline V gene, CDR1 is SNHLY and CDR2 is FYNNEI. J lost 3 bases, V lost 2 bases, and 2 bases had no gene match. This CDR3 is 14 amino acids long. This CDR3 is CASSEQGADYGYTF. The DNA of the CDR3 is TGTGCCAGCAGTGAACAGGGGGCGGACTATGGCTACACCTTC.

J is TRBJ1-1 and V is TRBV5-1, with unresolved D. CDR1 is SGHRS, CDR2 YFSETQ, per germline. Deletions cut 3 bases from V and 5 bases from J, with 17 bases between. CDR3 length: 15 amino acids. The CDR3 DNA sequence: TGCGCCAGCAGCTCCGGCCGGGAGGGAGGGACTGAAGCTTTCTTT. This encodes CASSSGREGGTEAFF.

The chain joins TRBV6-6 to TRBJ1-1; 7 bases agree with TRBD1. Germline assignment: CDR1 MNHNY and CDR2 SVGAGI (reference sequence). The CDR3 has 16 residues. V lost 2 bases, J lost 1 base, and 7 bases stayed unmatched. CDR3 DNA sequence: TGTGCCAGCAGTTACGGAAGACAGGGTGGGAACACTGAAGCTTTCTTT. Its translation: CASSYGRQGGNTEAFF.